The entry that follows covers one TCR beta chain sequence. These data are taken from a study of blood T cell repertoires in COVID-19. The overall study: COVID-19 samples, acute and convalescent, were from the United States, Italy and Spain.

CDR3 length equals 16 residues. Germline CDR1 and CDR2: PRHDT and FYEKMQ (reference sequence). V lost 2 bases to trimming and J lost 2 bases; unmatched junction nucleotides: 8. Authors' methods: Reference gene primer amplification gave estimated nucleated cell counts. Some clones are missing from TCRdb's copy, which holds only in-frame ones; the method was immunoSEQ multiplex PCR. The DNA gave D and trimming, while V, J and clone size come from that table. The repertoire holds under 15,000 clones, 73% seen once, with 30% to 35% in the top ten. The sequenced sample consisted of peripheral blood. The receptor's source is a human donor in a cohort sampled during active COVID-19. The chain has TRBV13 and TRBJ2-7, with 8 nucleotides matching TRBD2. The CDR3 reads CASSLLSSGGPYEQYF. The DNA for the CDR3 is TGTGCCAGCAGCTTATTGTCCAGCGGGGGCCCCTACGAGCAGTACTTC.